This T cell receptor beta chain originates from a study of T cells after yellow fever vaccination (dated by TCRdb to about 2019). Regarding the complete study: The SMART-Seq v4 Ultra Low Input RNA kit was used to prepare libraries from fractions with low cell numbers. Two healthy male donors made up the cohort, one aged 18 to 29 years and the other aged 30 to 40 years. To follow T-cell clones before and after primary and booster YFV17D yellow fever vaccination, bulk TCR alpha and beta repertoires were sequenced over time. Blood was drawn at multiple timepoints before and after primary and secondary immunization, with bulk PBMC replicates and cell subsets isolated.

Its CDR3 holds 16 amino acids, cysteine through phenylalanine. Here the CDR3 DNA is all that survives: 48 bases in frame from base 1. Trimming removed 0 bases from V and 7 bases from J; the gene matches leave 6 bases unexplained. CDR1 and CDR2, looked up from the germline V gene, are MGHRA and YSYEKL. Of note for this clonotype: The antigen it binds to is not known. Base qualities are not recorded, but no much larger clone differs from it by a single base.

What the study reported, not specific to this receptor: A small share of clonotypes occurred in both CD4 and CD8 compartments, likely arising from convergent recombination. After the booster, most of the clones that had expanded following primary vaccination were detected again (approximately 96% of CD4 and around 90% of CD8), which suggests that memory was broadly maintained. Compared with the primary T-cell response, the secondary T-cell response was faster but weaker, reaching its peak on day 5 rather than on day 15. Only a couple of donors were included in the study, so the extent to which the findings can be generalized is limited. FACS-sorted repertoires could contain abundant contaminating clonotypes from the bulk population, so computational filtering was required.

Taken with the paper, the label for treatment or condition translates to: live attenuated yellow fever vaccine strain. At each blood-draw timepoint, two biological replicates of bulk PBMCs were collected. PBMCs were isolated from peripheral blood using a standard Ficoll-Paque protocol. RNA was extracted with TriZol from bulk PBMCs, CD4 and CD8 fractions, and dextramer-positive and dextramer-negative fractions. The instrument was an Illumina NovaSeq 6000. TCR cDNA was synthesized by 5'RACE template switching, through which a universal primer site and unique molecular identifiers were introduced. Priming of cDNA synthesis was performed from both the TCR alpha and TCR beta constant segments. Library amplification used two PCR steps, and the second PCR step added sample barcodes and sequencing adapters. Libraries were sequenced on Illumina HiSeq 2500 (2x100 bp) or NovaSeq (2x150 bp). In the original analysis: Reads were demultiplexed and collapsed into UMI consensus sequences with MIGEC, and V(D)J alignment was performed with MiXCR. Using edgeR on replicate PBMC samples, clonotypes were called vaccine-responding if FDR was below 0.01 and the log2 fold change was above 5 up to day 15. Bulk clonotypes were assigned CD4 or CD8 identity according to which sequenced CD4 or CD8 repertoire held them at higher abundance. The public reads were quality trimmed at Q25 with fastp and then assembled into clones with MiXCR by TCRdb, keeping productive beta chains. Every distinct CDR3 protein forms one entry, paired with its most common genes and DNA. TCRdb's processing, not the study's, gives the V and J calls here. Counted in this sample were some 350,000 distinct CDR3 sequences; 4% of them appeared once. The ten largest clones represent approximately 24% of the sample.

This receptor was taken from a man younger than 35 who received the YFV17D yellow fever vaccine. The material was PBMCs, obtained 5 days after the yellow fever booster vaccination. The V and J genes are TRBV4-1 and TRBJ1-4, with 9 bases aligning to TRBD1. At the DNA level, the sequence is TGCGCCAGCAGCCAAGATACGGGACAGGGAAGTGAAAAACTGTTTTTT. This sequence encodes CASSQDTGQGSEKLFF.